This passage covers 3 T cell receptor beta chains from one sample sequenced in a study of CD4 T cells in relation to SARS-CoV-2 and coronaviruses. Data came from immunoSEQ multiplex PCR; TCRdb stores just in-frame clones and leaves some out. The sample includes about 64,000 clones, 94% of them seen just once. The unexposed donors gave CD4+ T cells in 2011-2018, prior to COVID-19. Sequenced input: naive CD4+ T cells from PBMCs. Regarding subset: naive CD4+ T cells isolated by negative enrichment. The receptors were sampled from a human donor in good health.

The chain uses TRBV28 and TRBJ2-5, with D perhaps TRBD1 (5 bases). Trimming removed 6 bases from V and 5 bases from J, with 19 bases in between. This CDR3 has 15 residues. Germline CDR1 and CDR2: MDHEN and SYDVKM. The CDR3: CASRSLQGLGETQYF. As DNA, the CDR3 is TGTGCCAGCAGGTCATTGCAGGGCCTGGGGGAGACCCAGTACTTC.

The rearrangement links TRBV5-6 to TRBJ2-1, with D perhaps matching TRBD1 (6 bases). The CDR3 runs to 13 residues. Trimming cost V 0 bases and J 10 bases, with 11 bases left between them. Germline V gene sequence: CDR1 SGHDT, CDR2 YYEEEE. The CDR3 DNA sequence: TGTGCCAGCAGCTTGGCTGGCAGGGGCGAGCAGTTCTTC. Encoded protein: CASSLAGRGEQFF.

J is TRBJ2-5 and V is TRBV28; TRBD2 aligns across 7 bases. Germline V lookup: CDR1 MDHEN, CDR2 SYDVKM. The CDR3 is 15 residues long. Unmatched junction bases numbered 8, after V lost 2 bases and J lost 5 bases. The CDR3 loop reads CASSLGGGFGETQYF. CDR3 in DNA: TGTGCCAGCAGTTTAGGGGGGGGATTCGGGGAGACCCAGTACTTC.